The present entry profiles one T cell receptor beta chain with its context. The antigen this receptor binds is unknown. No base quality information exists; no much larger clone differs at one position. Whole blood was collected in K2EDTA tubes by collaborating institutions according to the institutions' own protocols. For TCRbeta analysis, collaborator samples were shipped as frozen whole blood, as isolated PBMCs, or as DNA extracted from either sample type. The immunoSEQ Assay, a bias-controlled multiplex PCR, was used to amplify TCRbeta CDR3 regions from genomic DNA. The published analysis was carried out like this. Nucleated cell counts per sample were estimated from amplification of reference gene primers within the assay. To quantify the absolute abundance of each unique TCRbeta CDR3 rearrangement, sequence reads were collapsed and filtered. For each sample, productive Simpson clonality was calculated as the square root of Simpson's diversity index across productive rearrangements. In its TCRdb copy, this immuneACCESS table keeps in-frame sequences only and misses some clones. Where compared with another copy, unresolved V genes explain less than half of these, and the others have no known cause. Clone size and V and J calls were adopted from that table, with D and trimming inferred from the DNA. The sample includes 650,000 to 800,000 clones, with over 80% observed a single time. In total, the top ten clones hold about 0.24% of the sample.

The data were taken from a study of blood T cell repertoires in COVID-19 (dated by TCRdb to the early 2020s). At the level of the whole study: Samples from collaborators originated in the United States, Italy and Spain and spanned both the acute and convalescent phases of COVID-19. The repertoires were released in a freely available public database intended as a resource for research on the immune response to SARS-CoV-2. A de-identified subject ID, COVID-19 status, age in years and sex were almost always included in the sample metadata. The samples were drawn from two sources: the first 160 participants of the ongoing ImmuneRACE study, and approximately 1,300 subjects contributed by 6 global collaborators. The material from the prospective study consisted of cDNA or gDNA derived from T cells, B-cell-depleted T cells, or PBMCs. Subjects who had been exposed to COVID-19, were actively infected with it, or had recovered from it provided the deeply sampled blood TCRbeta repertoires that made up the dataset. Where available, HLA class I and class II types were taken from metadata supplied by the sample provider and were not determined by assay-based typing. Broader findings and caveats from the paper: The amount of clinical and demographic metadata varied by source and participant and was provided uncurated.

V is shortened by 5 bases, J by 7 bases, and the region joining them spans 15 bases. Reading from cysteine to phenylalanine, the CDR3 counts 13 amino acids. CDR3 DNA is the only sequence kept; it has 39 bases, read in frame from the first base. The chain is encoded by TRBV12-3 or TRBV12-4 joined to TRBJ2-7; TRBD1 could be the D gene, as 6 bases match. The receptor's source is a woman younger than 35 with acute or convalescent COVID-19. Sequenced sample: peripheral blood. The CDR3 reads CASSQGTPGEQYF. DNA sequence: TGTGCCAGCAGTCAGGGGACACCGGGTGAGCAGTACTTC.